These T cell receptor beta chains were read from a single sample in a study of blood T cell repertoires in COVID-19. TCRdb keeps only in-frame clones here, not all; method: immunoSEQ multiplex PCR. The table includes tens of thousands of clones, approximately 91% detected once. The specimen was peripheral blood. Source of these receptors: a woman aged 80 or over with active or convalescent COVID-19. Each CDR3 is given with its conserved first and last residue. The D gene is left open where the match is weak. Only part of the rows carry a size: once, few, many, or a class if the clone is expanded.

abundance: .
v_gene: TRBV12-3/TRBV12-4
j_gene: TRBJ1-6
d_gene: .
CDR3nt: TGTGCCAGCAAAACAGGGTGGGATTCACCCCTCCACTTT
CDR3aa: CASKTGWDSPLHF

abundance: .
v_gene: TRBV9
j_gene: TRBJ2-7
d_gene: .
CDR3nt: TGTGCCAGCAGCCCCCGCGGGGCTCTATACGAGCAGTACTTC
CDR3aa: CASSPRGALYEQYF

abundance: .
v_gene: TRBV27
j_gene: TRBJ1-4
d_gene: TRBD1
CDR3nt: TGTGCCAGCAGTGGTCCGGACAGGGGGCCCGCTTACAAACTGTTTTTT
CDR3aa: CASSGPDRGPAYKLFF

abundance: .
v_gene: TRBV7-9
j_gene: TRBJ1-4
d_gene: .
CDR3nt: TGTGCCAGCAGCTTAGAACACAGGACAGTTGAAAAACTGTTTTTT
CDR3aa: CASSLEHRTVEKLFF

abundance: .
v_gene: TRBV5-1
j_gene: TRBJ1-3
d_gene: .
CDR3nt: TGCGCCAGCAGCTTGGGGGCCTCTGGAAACACCATATATTTT
CDR3aa: CASSLGASGNTIYF

abundance: .
v_gene: TRBV6-5
j_gene: TRBJ2-3
d_gene: .
CDR3nt: TGTGCCAGCAGAAGGGACTCCAGCACAGATACGCAGTATTTT
CDR3aa: CASRRDSSTDTQYF

abundance: .
v_gene: TRBV18
j_gene: TRBJ1-4
d_gene: TRBD1
CDR3nt: TGTGCCAGCTCACCCTCTGACAGGGTTAATGAAAAACTGTTTTTT
CDR3aa: CASSPSDRVNEKLFF

abundance: .
v_gene: TRBV5-8
j_gene: TRBJ1-5
d_gene: .
CDR3nt: TGTGCCAGCAGCTTCCGGGGGGCGCCCAATCAGCCCCAGCATTTT
CDR3aa: CASSFRGAPNQPQHF

abundance: .
v_gene: TRBV18
j_gene: TRBJ1-1
d_gene: .
CDR3nt: TGTGCCAGCTCACCGGACATGCTGACTGAAGCTTTCTTT
CDR3aa: CASSPDMLTEAFF

abundance: .
v_gene: TRBV27
j_gene: TRBJ1-6
d_gene: TRBD1
CDR3nt: TGTGCCAGCAGTCCAGACCGTACAGGGGCCCGAAATTCACCCCTCCACTTT
CDR3aa: CASSPDRTGARNSPLHF

abundance: .
v_gene: TRBV6-5
j_gene: TRBJ1-3
d_gene: TRBD1
CDR3nt: TGTGCCAGCAGTTCGCGGACAGGGGCCGGAAACACCATATATTTT
CDR3aa: CASSSRTGAGNTIYF

abundance: .
v_gene: TRBV5-4
j_gene: TRBJ2-2
d_gene: TRBD1
CDR3nt: TGTGCCAGCAGCTTGGGACAACAGGGGGCAATTGCCGGGGAGCTGTTTTTT
CDR3aa: CASSLGQQGAIAGELFF

abundance: .
v_gene: TRBV5-1
j_gene: TRBJ2-3
d_gene: TRBD1
CDR3nt: TGCGCCAGCAGCTTAGGGGGACAGGGGACAGATACGCAGTATTTT
CDR3aa: CASSLGGQGTDTQYF

abundance: .
v_gene: TRBV28
j_gene: TRBJ2-7
d_gene: TRBD1
CDR3nt: TGTGCCAGCACCACCATCCTGGACAGGGACCACTCCTACGAGCAGTACTTC
CDR3aa: CASTTILDRDHSYEQYF

abundance: .
v_gene: TRBV5-4
j_gene: TRBJ1-1
d_gene: TRBD1
CDR3nt: TGTGCCAGCAGCTCAGCAGGGGGCCCCCAAAACCCGACAGCTTTCTTT
CDR3aa: CASSSAGGPQNPTAFF

abundance: .
v_gene: TRBV5-1
j_gene: TRBJ1-4
d_gene: .
CDR3nt: TGCGCCAGCAGCGAAGAGGGTCCCCATGAAAAACTGTTTTTT
CDR3aa: CASSEEGPHEKLFF

abundance: once
v_gene: TRBV6-5
j_gene: TRBJ2-7
d_gene: .
CDR3nt: TGTGCCAGCAGTTACCGGGACACCGGCTACGAGCAGTACTTC
CDR3aa: CASSYRDTGYEQYF

abundance: .
v_gene: TRBV5-1
j_gene: TRBJ1-2
d_gene: TRBD1
CDR3nt: TGCGCCAGCAGCTTGGGGACAGGCGGTGGCTACACCTTC
CDR3aa: CASSLGTGGGYTF

abundance: .
v_gene: TRBV11-2
j_gene: TRBJ1-1
d_gene: .
CDR3nt: TGTGCCAGCAGCCCGGACTGGGGAACTGAAGCTTTCTTT
CDR3aa: CASSPDWGTEAFF

abundance: few
v_gene: TRBV2
j_gene: TRBJ1-1
d_gene: TRBD1
CDR3nt: TGTGCCAGCACCCAGGACAGGCAACATGTAGCTTTCTTT
CDR3aa: CASTQDRQHVAFF

abundance: .
v_gene: TRBV7-9
j_gene: TRBJ1-1
d_gene: TRBD1
CDR3nt: TGTGCCAGCAGCTTATGGCAGGGGGCGATCACTGAAGCTTTCTTT
CDR3aa: CASSLWQGAITEAFF

abundance: once
v_gene: TRBV7-3
j_gene: TRBJ2-2
d_gene: TRBD1
CDR3nt: TGTGCCAGCAGCTCTGGGACAGGGGGGTACACCGGGGAGCTGTTTTTT
CDR3aa: CASSSGTGGYTGELFF

abundance: .
v_gene: TRBV6-6
j_gene: TRBJ2-7
d_gene: .
CDR3nt: TGTGCCAGCAGTTACTCCCGGGACTCCTGGGGAGAGCAGTACTTC
CDR3aa: CASSYSRDSWGEQYF

abundance: once
v_gene: TRBV15
j_gene: TRBJ1-4
d_gene: .
CDR3nt: TGTGCCACCAGCAGAGTGGCGGGAAGGTTCTCGGGGAATGAAAAACTGTTTTTT
CDR3aa: CATSRVAGRFSGNEKLFF

abundance: .
v_gene: TRBV6-5
j_gene: TRBJ1-2
d_gene: .
CDR3nt: TGTGCCAGCAGTTACAGACAGAACTATGGCTACACCTTC
CDR3aa: CASSYRQNYGYTF

abundance: .
v_gene: TRBV3-1/TRBV3-2
j_gene: TRBJ2-3
d_gene: TRBD2
CDR3nt: TGTGCCAGCAGCCCGAGCGGGGGGGCGACAGATACGCAGTATTTT
CDR3aa: CASSPSGGATDTQYF

abundance: once
v_gene: TRBV5-1
j_gene: TRBJ2-5
d_gene: .
CDR3nt: TGCGCCAGCAGCTCCGGACCACAGGCGAACCAAGAGACCCAGTACTTC
CDR3aa: CASSSGPQANQETQYF

abundance: .
v_gene: TRBV3-1/TRBV3-2
j_gene: TRBJ1-4
d_gene: .
CDR3nt: TGTGCCAGCAGCCCAACCACAGGTGCAACTAATGAAAAACTGTTTTTT
CDR3aa: CASSPTTGATNEKLFF

abundance: .
v_gene: TRBV5-1
j_gene: TRBJ2-3
d_gene: .
CDR3nt: TGCGCCAGCCAGACAGGGGAGGGGGGCACAGATACGCAGTATTTT
CDR3aa: CASQTGEGGTDTQYF

abundance: .
v_gene: TRBV30
j_gene: TRBJ1-1
d_gene: .
CDR3nt: TGTGCCTATGGGGCAGGGTGGGGGGTTTTGAACACTGAAGCTTTCTTT
CDR3aa: CAYGAGWGVLNTEAFF

abundance: .
v_gene: TRBV5-5
j_gene: TRBJ2-3
d_gene: TRBD2
CDR3nt: TGTGCCAGCAGCTTGGCTGCGGGGGGGCCTGCAGATACGCAGTATTTT
CDR3aa: CASSLAAGGPADTQYF

abundance: .
v_gene: TRBV18
j_gene: TRBJ1-3
d_gene: .
CDR3nt: TGTGCCAGCTCACCATTCGGTTCGATTCTACAGGGACCCTCTGGAAACACCATATATTTT
CDR3aa: CASSPFGSILQGPSGNTIYF

abundance: .
v_gene: TRBV3-1/TRBV3-2
j_gene: TRBJ2-5
d_gene: TRBD1
CDR3nt: TGTGCCAGCAGCCAAGATCTTCGAGGACAGGGTTCGGAGACCCAGTACTTC
CDR3aa: CASSQDLRGQGSETQYF

abundance: .
v_gene: TRBV5-1
j_gene: TRBJ1-6
d_gene: TRBD1
CDR3nt: TGCGCCAGCAGCCCCGGGACAGGGGGCAGTTCACCCCTCCACTTT
CDR3aa: CASSPGTGGSSPLHF

abundance: few
v_gene: TRBV9
j_gene: TRBJ2-5
d_gene: TRBD2
CDR3nt: TGTGCCAGCAGCCCCGGGACTATCAAAGAGACCCAGTACTTC
CDR3aa: CASSPGTIKETQYF

abundance: .
v_gene: TRBV5-1
j_gene: TRBJ1-4
d_gene: .
CDR3nt: TGCGCCAGCAGCTTGGTTGTACAGGCAACTAATGAAAAACTGTTTTTT
CDR3aa: CASSLVVQATNEKLFF

abundance: .
v_gene: TRBV11-2
j_gene: TRBJ2-5
d_gene: .
CDR3nt: TGTGCCAGCAGCTTAGTTCCATTCGGGGAGACCCAGTACTTC
CDR3aa: CASSLVPFGETQYF

abundance: .
v_gene: TRBV7-2
j_gene: TRBJ1-5
d_gene: .
CDR3nt: TGTGCCAGCAGCCATCAGGTGGGGCATCAGCCCCAGCATTTT
CDR3aa: CASSHQVGHQPQHF

abundance: .
v_gene: TRBV5-6
j_gene: TRBJ2-3
d_gene: .
CDR3nt: TGTGCCAGCAGCCCGACATGGGATACGCAGTATTTT
CDR3aa: CASSPTWDTQYF

abundance: .
v_gene: TRBV5-1
j_gene: TRBJ1-2
d_gene: TRBD1
CDR3nt: TGCGCCAGCAGCTCTACCGCCACAGGGGACTATGGCTACACCTTC
CDR3aa: CASSSTATGDYGYTF

abundance: .
v_gene: TRBV3-1/TRBV3-2
j_gene: TRBJ1-5
d_gene: .
CDR3nt: TGTGCCAGCAGCCAAGAATCAGGCCTGGGCAATCAGCCCCAGCATTTT
CDR3aa: CASSQESGLGNQPQHF

abundance: .
v_gene: TRBV5-4
j_gene: TRBJ1-2
d_gene: .
CDR3nt: TGTGCCAGCAGCTTGGTGGGCAGGGGTGGTGGCTACACCTTC
CDR3aa: CASSLVGRGGGYTF

abundance: .
v_gene: TRBV2
j_gene: TRBJ2-1
d_gene: .
CDR3nt: TGTGCCAGCAGTGAAGGCAGGGTATCCTACAATGAGCAGTTCTTC
CDR3aa: CASSEGRVSYNEQFF

abundance: once
v_gene: TRBV15
j_gene: TRBJ2-7
d_gene: .
CDR3nt: TGTACCACCAGCAGAGTTGACAGCTACGAGCAGTACTTC
CDR3aa: CTTSRVDSYEQYF

abundance: .
v_gene: TRBV7-2
j_gene: TRBJ2-7
d_gene: .
CDR3nt: TGTGCCAGCAGTTCTCGAGCCGAGCAGTACTTC
CDR3aa: CASSSRAEQYF